The rows below give T cell receptor beta chains drawn from one sample of a study of T cells in Graves' hyperthyroidism and ophthalmopathy. TCRdb called the multiplex PCR reads again in MiXCR, with one record for every CDR3 protein. The sample has under 550,000 distinct CDR3 sequences; about 20% are singletons. Material: blood. The source is a man aged 40-50 years with Graves' ophthalmopathy. The CDR3 runs from the conserved cysteine through the conserved F or W. The D gene is left open where the match is weak. Size values are once, few and many counts, or a class for expanded clones, and some rows have none.

cdr3_aa	cdr3_nt	v_call	d_call	j_call	clone_size
CSAPRTYEQYF	TGCAGTGCTCCCAGGACCTACGAGCAGTACTTC	TRBV20-1	-	TRBJ2-7	few
CASSVGRGWETQYF	TGTGCCAGCAGCGTAGGAAGGGGTTGGGAGACCCAGTACTTC	TRBV9	-	TRBJ2-5	-
CAISEPHPGEQFF	TGTGCCATCAGTGAGCCCCACCCAGGGGAGCAGTTCTTC	TRBV10-3	-	TRBJ2-1	-
CASSLPGDANQPQHF	TGTGCCAGCTCACTTCCCGGGGACGCCAATCAGCCCCAGCATTTT	TRBV18	-	TRBJ1-5	many
CASGKVLVQYF	TGTGCCAGCGGTAAGGTGCTAGTGCAGTACTTC	TRBV28	-	TRBJ2-7	many
CASSSDRVGEQYF	TGCGCCAGCAGCTCGGACAGGGTTGGCGAGCAGTACTTC	TRBV5-1	TRBD1	TRBJ2-7	few
CASSLERTSTDTQYF	TGTGCCAGCAGCTTAGAGCGGACTAGCACAGATACGCAGTATTTT	TRBV7-9	-	TRBJ2-3	few
CSVEDLINYGYTF	TGCAGCGTTGAAGATCTGATTAACTATGGCTACACCTTC	TRBV29-1	-	TRBJ1-2	-
CASSLSGILNEQFF	TGTGCCAGCAGTTTATCCGGGATTCTAAATGAGCAGTTCTTC	TRBV27	-	TRBJ2-1	few
CSARATRLAATYEQYF	TGCAGTGCTAGAGCCACCCGACTAGCGGCAACCTACGAGCAGTACTTC	TRBV20-1	TRBD2	TRBJ2-7	-
CATRGTRSTDTQYF	TGTGCCACCCGAGGGACCCGAAGCACAGATACGCAGTATTTT	TRBV5-6	-	TRBJ2-3	many
CASSQLGGSSYEQYF	TGTGCCAGCAGCCAACTTGGGGGTAGCTCCTACGAGCAGTACTTC	TRBV3-1	-	TRBJ2-7	-
CASSLRVMSTEAFF	TGTGCCAGCAGTCTCAGGGTAATGAGCACTGAAGCTTTCTTT	TRBV7-2	-	TRBJ1-1	-
CATSDPSSGRAVQYF	TGTGCCACCAGTGATCCTTCTAGCGGGAGGGCCGTGCAGTACTTC	TRBV24-1	TRBD2	TRBJ2-7	many
CSARLLAGTGELFF	TGCAGTGCTAGACTCCTAGCGGGCACCGGGGAGCTGTTTTTT	TRBV20-1	TRBD2	TRBJ2-2	few
CASSGRAHINQPQHF	TGTGCCAGCAGTGGCCGGGCCCACATTAATCAGCCCCAGCATTTT	TRBV6-1	-	TRBJ1-5	few
CASSLQGAGETQYF	TGTGCCAGCAGTCTACAGGGGGCAGGGGAGACCCAGTACTTC	TRBV6-1	TRBD1	TRBJ2-5	few
CASSLETGVNTEAFF	TGTGCCAGCAGCTTAGAGACAGGGGTTAACACTGAAGCTTTCTTT	TRBV7-9	TRBD1	TRBJ1-1	many
CASSLRQSTEAFF	TGTGCCAGCAGTTTAAGACAGAGCACTGAAGCTTTCTTT	TRBV12-3/TRBV12-4	-	TRBJ1-1	-
CSAGRQPMNNQPQHF	TGCAGTGCTGGCAGACAGCCGATGAACAATCAGCCCCAGCATTTT	TRBV20-1	-	TRBJ1-5	-
CSVESMSSFNEQFF	TGCAGCGTTGAATCCATGAGCAGCTTTAATGAGCAGTTCTTC	TRBV29-1	-	TRBJ2-1	-
CASSPLSGGVRDTQYF	TGTGCCAGCTCGCCCCTGAGCGGGGGGGTTCGGGATACGCAGTATTTT	TRBV18	TRBD2	TRBJ2-3	-
CSARVNRAGNTIYF	TGCAGTGCTAGAGTGAACAGGGCTGGAAACACCATATATTTT	TRBV20-1	-	TRBJ1-3	-
CASSINRPGDYEQYF	TGTGCCAGCAGCATAAACCGCCCGGGGGATTACGAGCAGTACTTC	TRBV7-9	-	TRBJ2-7	few
CASSLAGQINSPLHF	TGTGCCAGCAGTTTAGCGGGACAGATTAATTCACCCCTCCACTTT	TRBV27	TRBD1	TRBJ1-6	-
CASSLRPDSSANTGELFF	TGTGCCAGCAGCTTACGCCCTGACAGCTCCGCGAACACCGGGGAGCTGTTTTTT	TRBV7-8	-	TRBJ2-2	many
CASSPTVSYEQYF	TGTGCCAGCAGCCCAACAGTGAGCTACGAGCAGTACTTC	TRBV12-3/TRBV12-4	-	TRBJ2-7	many
CASSTMLADRNQPQHF	TGTGCCAGCAGCACCATGCTCGCGGATCGCAATCAGCCCCAGCATTTT	TRBV5-5	-	TRBJ1-5	-
CSVEDFSRSTDTQHF	TGCAGCGTTGAAGACTTTTCTAGAAGCACAGATACGCAGCATTTT	TRBV29-1	-	TRBJ1-5	once
CAHGGEGGGKETQYF	TGTGCCCACGGAGGGGAAGGGGGCGGGAAAGAGACCCAGTACTTC	TRBV30	-	TRBJ2-5	-
CASSVDMRGRILNTEAFF	TGTGCCAGCAGTGTAGATATGAGGGGGCGCATATTGAACACTGAAGCTTTCTTT	TRBV27	TRBD1	TRBJ1-1	many
CASSPALGNTGELFF	TGTGCCAGCAGCCCTGCACTGGGGAACACCGGGGAGCTGTTTTTT	TRBV7-9	-	TRBJ2-2	-
CSVEGWTGMNTEAFF	TGCAGCGTTGAAGGGTGGACAGGGATGAACACTGAAGCTTTCTTT	TRBV29-1	TRBD1	TRBJ1-1	few
CASSPPRATGELFF	TGTGCCAGCAGCCCCCCGAGGGCCACCGGGGAGCTGTTTTTT	TRBV7-9	-	TRBJ2-2	-
CASSVAGGLQETQYF	TGTGCCAGCAGCGTGGCGGGGGGCCTCCAAGAGACCCAGTACTTC	TRBV9	TRBD2	TRBJ2-5	few